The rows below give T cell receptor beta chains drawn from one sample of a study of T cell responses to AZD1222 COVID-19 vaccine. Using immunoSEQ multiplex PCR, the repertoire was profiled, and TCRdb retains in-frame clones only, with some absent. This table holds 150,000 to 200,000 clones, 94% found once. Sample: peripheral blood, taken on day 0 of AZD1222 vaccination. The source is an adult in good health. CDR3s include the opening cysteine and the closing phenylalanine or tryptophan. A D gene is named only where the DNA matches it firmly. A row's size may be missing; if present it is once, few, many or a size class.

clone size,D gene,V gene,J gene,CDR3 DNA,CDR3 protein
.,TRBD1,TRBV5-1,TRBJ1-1,TGCGCCAGCAGCATGGGGACAGGGCCTATGCGGAACACTGAAGCTTTCTTT,CASSMGTGPMRNTEAFF
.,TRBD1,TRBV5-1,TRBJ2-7,TGCGCCAGCAGCTTAGCGGGGACAGGGGGGCGGGAGCAGTACTTC,CASSLAGTGGREQYF
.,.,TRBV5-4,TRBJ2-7,TGTGCCAGCAGCTTGGCCAGTTCCGAGCAGTACTTC,CASSLASSEQYF
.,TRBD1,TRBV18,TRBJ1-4,TGTGCCAGCTCAACGGACAGGGCGAAGGCACTGTTTTTT,CASSTDRAKALFF
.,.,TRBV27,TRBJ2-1,TGTGCCAGCAGCTCAGGGGGCGGGAGAGTTCGGAATGAGCAGTTCTTC,CASSSGGGRVRNEQFF
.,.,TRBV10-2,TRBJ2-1,TGCGCCAGCGGAGGAAATGAGCAGTTCTTC,CASGGNEQFF
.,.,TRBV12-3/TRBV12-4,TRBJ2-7,TGTGCCAGCAGTCTCTATGCGCGCTCCGAGCAGTACTTC,CASSLYARSEQYF
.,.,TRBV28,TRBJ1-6,TGTGCCAGCAGTGTCGCCGGGCAAACCCGGGGGCCCCTCCACTTT,CASSVAGQTRGPLHF
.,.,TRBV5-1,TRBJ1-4,TGCGCCAGCAGCCAGAATGAAAAACTGTTTTTT,CASSQNEKLFF
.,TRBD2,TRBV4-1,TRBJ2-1,TGCGCCAGCAGCCAAGATCCGCTTCTGGGCGCGGGAGGGCGCAATGAGCAGTTCTTC,CASSQDPLLGAGGRNEQFF
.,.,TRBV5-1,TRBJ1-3,TGCGCCAGCAGCTTGGGGTTTTTTGGAAACACCATATATTTT,CASSLGFFGNTIYF
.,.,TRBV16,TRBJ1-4,TGTGCCAGCGGACAGAGTAATGAAAAACTGTTTTTT,CASGQSNEKLFF
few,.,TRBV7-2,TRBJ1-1,TGTGCCAGCAGCTTAGATGAAGGCTACACTGAAGCTTTCTTT,CASSLDEGYTEAFF
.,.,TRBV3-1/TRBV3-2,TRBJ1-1,TGTGCCAGCCCACCAAGGGTGGGCAGCCGAACCACTGAAGCTTTCTTT,CASPPRVGSRTTEAFF
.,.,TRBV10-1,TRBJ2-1,TGCGCCAGCAGTGATGCGAGGGAGCAGTTCTTC,CASSDAREQFF
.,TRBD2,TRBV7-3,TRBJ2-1,TGTGCCAGCAGCCGGGACTACGGGCACAATGAGCAGTTCTTC,CASSRDYGHNEQFF
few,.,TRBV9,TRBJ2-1,TGTGCCAGCAGCGTAGGTGGGGCTAGAGGGTTGGTTGAGCAGTTCTTC,CASSVGGARGLVEQFF
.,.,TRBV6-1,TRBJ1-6,TGTGCCAGCAGTGAAGGAGAGAATTCACCCCTCCACTTT,CASSEGENSPLHF
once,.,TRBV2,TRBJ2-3,TGTGCCAGCAGGGGGACGGGAACAGATACGCAGTATTTT,CASRGTGTDTQYF
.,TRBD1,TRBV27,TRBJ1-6,TGTGCCAGCAGTTTGGGGACAGTTTATAATTCACCCCTCCACTTT,CASSLGTVYNSPLHF
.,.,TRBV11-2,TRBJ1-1,TGTGCAGGGCAGAAGAACATGAACACTGAAGCTTTCTTT,CAGQKNMNTEAFF
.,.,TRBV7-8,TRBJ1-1,TGTGCCAGCAGCCCTTTCAGGACCCCGGGCATGAACACTGAAGCTTTCTTT,CASSPFRTPGMNTEAFF
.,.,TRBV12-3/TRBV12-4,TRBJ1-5,TGTGCCAGCAGCCGGGACTCTCATCAGCCCCAGCATTTT,CASSRDSHQPQHF
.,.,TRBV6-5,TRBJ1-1,TGTGCCAGCCCTACGGTGAACACTGAAGCTTTCTTT,CASPTVNTEAFF
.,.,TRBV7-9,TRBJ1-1,TGTGCCAGCAGCTTACAAGAGAACACTGAAGCTTTCTTT,CASSLQENTEAFF
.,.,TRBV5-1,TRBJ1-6,TGCGCCAGCAGACAGGGTACTACCTATAATTCACCCCTCCACTTT,CASRQGTTYNSPLHF
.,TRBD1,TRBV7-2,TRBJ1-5,TGTGCCAGCGGGGACAGGGCAGGGCAGCCCCAGCATTTT,CASGDRAGQPQHF
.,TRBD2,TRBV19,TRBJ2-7,TGTGCCAGTAGGGCGACTAGCGGGAGTCCCTACGAGCAGTACTTC,CASRATSGSPYEQYF
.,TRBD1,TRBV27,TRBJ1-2,TGTGCCAGCAGTCCCACAGGGGGCTATGGCTACACCTTC,CASSPTGGYGYTF
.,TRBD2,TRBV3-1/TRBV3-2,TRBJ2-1,TGTGCCAGCAGCCTAACGGGAGGACGCTCCTACAATGAGCAGTTCTTC,CASSLTGGRSYNEQFF
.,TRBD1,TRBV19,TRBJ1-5,TGTGCCAGTAGTAAAAACAGGGGTGTGGGGCAGCCCCAGCATTTT,CASSKNRGVGQPQHF
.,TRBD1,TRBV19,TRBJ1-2,TGTGCCAGTTCTCCGACAGGGGAGGAAGGCTACACCTTC,CASSPTGEEGYTF
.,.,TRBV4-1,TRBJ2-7,TGCGCCAGCAGCCAACCAGGGACCTACGAGCAGTACTTC,CASSQPGTYEQYF
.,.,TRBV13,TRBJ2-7,TGTGCCAGCAGCTTGAGGGTCTACGAGCAGTACTTC,CASSLRVYEQYF
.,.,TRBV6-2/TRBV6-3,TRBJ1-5,TGTGCCAGCAGTTACTCGACGTTGCTCAATCAGCCCCAGCATTTT,CASSYSTLLNQPQHF
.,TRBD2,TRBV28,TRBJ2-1,TGTGCCAGCAGTTTATCACCCGGGGGGGGTGAGCAGTTCTTC,CASSLSPGGGEQFF
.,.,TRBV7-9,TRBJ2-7,TGTGCCAGCAGCCCCTTCAGCCTCTCTACCTACGAGCAGTACTTC,CASSPFSLSTYEQYF
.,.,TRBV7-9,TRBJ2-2,TGTGCCAGCAGCTTAGACCAGGGGTCAGGCACCGGGGAGCTGTTTTTT,CASSLDQGSGTGELFF
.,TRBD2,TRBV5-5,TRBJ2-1,TGTGCCAGCAGTGTGACTAGCGCCTACAATGAGCAGTTCTTC,CASSVTSAYNEQFF
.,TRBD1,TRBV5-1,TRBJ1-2,TGCGCCAGCAGAGATGGGACAGGGGGCTGGGGCTACACCTTC,CASRDGTGGWGYTF
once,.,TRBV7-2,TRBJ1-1,TGTGCCAGCAGCTTAGGGATTCTGGACACTGAAGCTTTCTTT,CASSLGILDTEAFF
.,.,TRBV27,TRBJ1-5,TGTGCCAGCAGCCGCCGGGGGGCGGGGCAACAGCCCCAGCATTTT,CASSRRGAGQQPQHF
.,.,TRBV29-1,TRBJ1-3,TGCAGCGTCAATGAGGCTGGAAACACCATATATTTT,CSVNEAGNTIYF
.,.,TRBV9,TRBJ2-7,TGTGCCAGCAGCGTTGACGCTACGACCTACGAGCAGTACTTC,CASSVDATTYEQYF
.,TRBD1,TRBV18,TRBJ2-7,TGTGCCAGCTCATCCGGGACAGGGAACCCCTACGAGCAGTACTTC,CASSSGTGNPYEQYF
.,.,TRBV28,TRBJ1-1,TGTGCCAGCAGTTTAGGAGGGGGCACTGAAGCTTTCTTT,CASSLGGGTEAFF
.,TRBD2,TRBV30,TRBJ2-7,TGTGCCTGGAAGGGACTAGCGGGAGGCCCAGGCGAGCAGTACTTC,CAWKGLAGGPGEQYF
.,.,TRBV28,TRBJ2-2,TGTGCCACCGAGAGGAACACCGGGGAGCTGTTTTTT,CATERNTGELFF
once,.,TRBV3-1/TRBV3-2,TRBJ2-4,TGTGCCAGCAGCCAAGGTTCTTTTCGCGGGAATCTGGGAGACATTCAGTACTTC,CASSQGSFRGNLGDIQYF
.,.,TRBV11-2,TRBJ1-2,TGTGCCAGCAGCTTAGATGTCTCGGGGTGGAGCGGCTACACCTTC,CASSLDVSGWSGYTF
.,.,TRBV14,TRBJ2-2,TGTGCCAGCAGCCAAGTTCAGAACACCGGGGAGCTGTTTTTT,CASSQVQNTGELFF
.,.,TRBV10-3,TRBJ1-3,TGTGCCATCCGGACGTCCGGGGATGGAAACACCATATATTTT,CAIRTSGDGNTIYF
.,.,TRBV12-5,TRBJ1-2,TGTGCTCGGGCACGGGGGGGATGCTATGGCTACACCTTC,CARARGGCYGYTF
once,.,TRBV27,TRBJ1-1,TGTGCCAGCTCCCCCTCGGGCGCTTGGAGCACTGAAGCTTTCTTT,CASSPSGAWSTEAFF
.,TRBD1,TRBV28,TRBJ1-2,TGTGCCAGCCTACTCCGGGACAGGGACTATGGCTACACCTTC,CASLLRDRDYGYTF
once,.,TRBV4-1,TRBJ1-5,TGCGCCAGCAGCCAAGTTATAGGGTCTCAGCCCCAGCATTTT,CASSQVIGSQPQHF
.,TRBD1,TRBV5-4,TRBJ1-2,TGTGCCAGCAGCCCACAGGGGGCGGGGGGCTACACCTTC,CASSPQGAGGYTF